The 9 T cell receptor beta chains reported below all come from one sample, sequenced in a study of regulatory T cells in long-lasting Graves disease. Arm-PCR of CDR3 regions and iRepertoire HTBI primers were used to build TCR beta libraries. TCRdb re-derived calls from the multiplex PCR reads in MiXCR, one entry per CDR3 protein. This table holds around 500,000 distinct CDR3 sequences, less than 15% found once. Time point denoted: newly diagnosed GD, antithyroid drugs for less than 3 months. From RNA extracted from PBMCs, the TCR library was made. In addition, the sample was reused for a study of T cells in Graves' hyperthyroidism and ophthalmopathy.

The sequenced sample was peripheral blood mononuclear cells (PBMCs), obtained at new diagnosis, from a patient treated with antithyroid drugs. The receptors come from a man aged 30-40 years with Graves disease.

The chain is built from TRBV3-1 and TRBJ2-4; D is possibly TRBD2 (5 bases). The CDR3 sequence is 14 residues long. Germline V gene lookup returns CDR1 LGHDT and CDR2 YNNKEL (reference sequence). V lost 3 bases and J lost 4, with 10 bases in between. In DNA form, the CDR3 reads TGTGCCAGCAGCCAGGAACTAGGAAAAAACATTCAGTACTTC. Protein: CASSQELGKNIQYF.

This clonotype occurred many times. V gene TRBV18 combines with J gene TRBJ2-7, with a weak D call TRBD1 (5 bases). CDR1 is KGHSH and CDR2 is LQKENI in the germline V gene. The V end lost 4 bases, the J end lost 6 bases, and 10 bases lay between the germline ends. CDR3 length equals 12 residues. The CDR3 DNA reads as TGTGCCAGCTCACTAGGGGCCCGCGAGCAGTACTTC. The encoded protein is CASSLGAREQYF.

This clonotype was detected ten times or more. This sequence joins TRBV28 and TRBJ1-1, with D possibly matching TRBD1 (6 bases). Germline CDR1 and CDR2: MDHEN and SYDVKM. V lost 5 bases and J lost 7, with 11 bases in between. The CDR3 runs 12 residues. CDR3 region: CASSGGPFEAFF. CDR3 sequence (DNA): TGTGCCAGCAGTGGGGGGCCCTTTGAAGCTTTCTTT.

This chain's CDR3 is CSVKSESNYGYTF. As DNA, the CDR3 is TGCAGTGTTAAGTCGGAGTCTAACTATGGCTACACCTTC. The chain employs TRBV20-1 and TRBJ1-2; D uncertain. There are 13 residues in the CDR3. Per germline, CDR1 DFQATT and CDR2 SNEGSKA (reference sequence). V was clipped by 7 bases and J by 0 bases, with 12 bases between them.

Details on this clonotype: A much larger clone differs from this one at a single base, so this may be a read error. The chain has TRBV20-1 and TRBJ2-1; the match to TRBD1 covers 7 bases. The CDR3 extends over 10 amino acids. Germline V CDR1 and CDR2: DFQATT, SNEGSKA (reference sequence). CDR3 sequence (DNA): TGCAGTGCTAGTAAAGGACAGGACATCTTC. It specifies CSASKGQDIF.

There are many counts of this clonotype. The V call is TRBV5-6, the J call TRBJ2-7, with D unclear. Trimming took 2 bases from V and 2 from J, leaving 11 bases between them. This CDR3 has 14 residues. From germline, CDR1 is SGHDT and CDR2 YYEEEE. The CDR3 DNA reads as TGTGCCAGCAGCTTCCGGGCCCTAACCTACGAGCAGTACTTC. Its protein is CASSFRALTYEQYF.

This clonotype was detected ten times or more. This rearrangement joins TRBV29-1 to TRBJ2-3; D gene uncertain. The CDR3 runs 14 residues. V was pared by 4 bases and J by 4 bases, with 15 bases between. CDR1 is SQVTM, CDR2 ANQGSEA, per germline. Here the CDR3 reads CSVGSLVTADTQYF. CDR3 coding DNA: TGCAGCGTTGGATCGCTAGTTACGGCAGATACGCAGTATTTT.

V gene TRBV6-1 combines with J gene TRBJ1-1; 12 bases map to TRBD1. Trimming removed 5 bases from V and 5 bases from J; junction bases left unmatched: 12. The CDR3 loop spans 17 amino acids. The V gene's germline CDR1 is MNHNS and CDR2 SASEGT. The CDR3 loop reads CASSIIPGQGARTEAFF. Here the CDR3 DNA reads TGTGCCAGCAGTATTATTCCGGGACAGGGGGCGCGGACTGAAGCTTTCTTT.

This clonotype was seen repeatedly, ten times or more. The chain couples TRBV30 to TRBJ1-2; D remains ambiguous. Between the trimmed V and J ends, which lost 5 bases and 6 bases, there was a span of 4 bases. CDR3 length: 9 amino acids. The V gene's germline CDR1 is GTSNPN and CDR2 SVGIG (reference sequence). The CDR3 spells CAWGNGYTF. In nucleotides, the CDR3 is TGTGCCTGGGGGAATGGCTACACCTTC. Based on the CDR3 plus reference TRBV30 and TRBJ1-2, the full variable domain is SQTIHQWPATLVQPVGSPLSLECTVEGTSNPNLYWYRQAAGRGLQLLFYSVGIGQISSEVPQNLSASRPQDRQFILSSKKLLLSDSGFYLCAWGNGYTFGSGTRLTVV.